This is a list of T cell receptor beta chains from one sample in a study of blood T cell repertoires in COVID-19. Profiled with immunoSEQ multiplex PCR; TCRdb holds only in-frame clones, not every one. The table records 150,000 or so clones, 70% to 90% of them present only once. Sequenced sample: peripheral blood. The receptors come from a woman aged 35 to 49 with active or convalescent COVID-19. Both conserved end residues are part of each CDR3. The D gene is left open where the match is weak. For some rows the clone size is stated as once, few or many, or as a class when expanded; others skip it.

v_gene	j_gene	abundance	d_gene	CDR3nt	CDR3aa
TRBV25-1	TRBJ2-7	NA	NA	TGTGCCATATATGGGCATGGAACCTTC	CAIYGHGTF
TRBV5-1	TRBJ1-1	NA	TRBD1	TGCGCCAGCAGCTTAAAATTCAGGGGGTTCACTGAAGCTTTCTTT	CASSLKFRGFTEAFF
TRBV30	TRBJ1-2	NA	TRBD1	TGTGCCTGGAGAAGAGGGGGCGAGGGCTACACCTTC	CAWRRGGEGYTF
TRBV9	TRBJ1-2	NA	NA	TGTGCCAGCAGCGTAGCGCCTATAGAGACAGGAGGCTATGGCTACACCTTC	CASSVAPIETGGYGYTF
TRBV6-5	TRBJ1-6	few	NA	TGTGCCAGCAGTTACTCGCTACGAGGGTATAATTCACCCCTCCACTTT	CASSYSLRGYNSPLHF
TRBV28	TRBJ1-4	NA	TRBD1	TGTGCCAGCAGTTTAACCGGGACAGGGGACGGAAAACTGTTTTTT	CASSLTGTGDGKLFF
TRBV28	TRBJ1-5	once	NA	TGTGCCAGCAGTTTTCGCGGACAGTATCTTCCCCAGCATTTT	CASSFRGQYLPQHF
TRBV27	TRBJ2-1	NA	NA	TGTGCCAGCGGGGCAGACTCCTACAATGAGCAGTTCTTC	CASGADSYNEQFF
TRBV5-1	TRBJ2-6	once	TRBD1	TGCGCCAGCAGCTTGACGACAGGGCCTTTTGATGCTGGGGCCAACGTCCTGACTTTC	CASSLTTGPFDAGANVLTF
TRBV5-1	TRBJ1-1	NA	TRBD1	TGCGCCAGCAGCTTCCAGGGGGCCTGGGGGGACACTGAAGCTTTCTTT	CASSFQGAWGDTEAFF
TRBV11-2	TRBJ2-1	NA	NA	TGTGCCAGCAGCTTAAATCAGGGCCGGACGAACAATGAGCAGTTCTTC	CASSLNQGRTNNEQFF
TRBV4-3	TRBJ2-1	NA	NA	TGCGCCAGCAGCCAAGGATTGGGAGGTGAGCAGTTCTTC	CASSQGLGGEQFF
TRBV10-2	TRBJ1-2	NA	NA	TGCGCCAGCAGCCCCGGGTTTTCAAGTGATGGCTACACCTTC	CASSPGFSSDGYTF
TRBV9	TRBJ1-6	NA	NA	TGTGCCAGCAGCGTAGTGAGGGATTCACCCCTCCACTTT	CASSVVRDSPLHF
TRBV6-5	TRBJ2-1	NA	NA	TGTGCCAGCAGTCCCCGGTACAATGAGCAGTTCTTC	CASSPRYNEQFF
TRBV2	TRBJ2-3	NA	TRBD2	TGTGCCAGCAGTGAGGGGAGCGGGGGGCACACAGATACGCAGTATTTT	CASSEGSGGHTDTQYF
TRBV15	TRBJ1-1	NA	TRBD1	TGTGCCACCAGCAGAGGAACAGGGGGCTCCATGAACACTGAAGCTTTCTTT	CATSRGTGGSMNTEAFF
TRBV28	TRBJ2-7	NA	TRBD1	TGTGCCAGCAGTGGAGACGGGACAGGGACCTACGAGCAGTACTTC	CASSGDGTGTYEQYF
TRBV10-2	TRBJ2-7	NA	TRBD2	TGCGCCAGCAGCCTGGGGACTAGCGGGACCTACGAGCAGTACTTC	CASSLGTSGTYEQYF
TRBV5-1	TRBJ2-1	NA	TRBD2	TGCGCCAGCAGCGAGACTAGCGGGGCCTACAATGAGCAGTTCTTC	CASSETSGAYNEQFF
TRBV5-1	TRBJ2-5	NA	TRBD1	TGCGCCAGCAGCTTGGTGACAGGGGGAAGTGGAGAGACCCAGTACTTC	CASSLVTGGSGETQYF
TRBV12-3/TRBV12-4	TRBJ2-3	NA	NA	TGTGCCAGCAGCCCAGAGGCAGATACGCAGTATTTT	CASSPEADTQYF
TRBV15	TRBJ1-1	NA	NA	TGTGCCACCAGCAGAGATCGGGGGGCTGGGGCTTTCTTT	CATSRDRGAGAFF
TRBV6-6	TRBJ2-2	NA	TRBD2	TGTGCCAGCAGCCTTGACAGGGTAGCGGGGGACCGGGAGCTGTTTTTT	CASSLDRVAGDRELFF
TRBV5-1	TRBJ1-2	NA	TRBD1	TGCGCCAGCAGCTTGGACCGGGACAGGGCCAGCTATGGCTACACCTTC	CASSLDRDRASYGYTF
TRBV5-1	TRBJ1-2	NA	TRBD1	TGCGCCAGCAGCTTGTCGCCGGGACAGGGTTACGGCTACACCTTC	CASSLSPGQGYGYTF
TRBV28	TRBJ1-2	NA	TRBD1	TGTGCCAGCAGTTACCCGGGACAGGGCCGGGGCTACACCTTC	CASSYPGQGRGYTF
TRBV28	TRBJ1-2	NA	NA	TGTGCCAGCAGTTTGGGGTTTCGGGGGGGCTACACCTTC	CASSLGFRGGYTF
TRBV3-1/TRBV3-2	TRBJ1-2	many	TRBD1	TGTGCCAGCACCGGGACAGCTAACTATGGCTACACCTTC	CASTGTANYGYTF
TRBV29-1	TRBJ2-7	NA	TRBD1	TGCAGCGCTCCGGGACAGGGGGGGTACGAGCAGTACTTC	CSAPGQGGYEQYF
TRBV6-5	TRBJ2-7	NA	TRBD1	TGTGCCACAAGACAGGGGTTAACCTACGAGCAGTACTTC	CATRQGLTYEQYF
TRBV7-6	TRBJ1-1	NA	NA	TGTGCCAGCAGCTCCAGCGCTGAAGCTTTCTTT	CASSSSAEAFF
TRBV18	TRBJ2-1	few	TRBD2	TGTGCCAGCTCACTGACTAGCGGGAGCTCCTACAATGAGCAGTTCTTC	CASSLTSGSSYNEQFF
TRBV7-2	TRBJ2-7	NA	TRBD2	TGTGCCAGCAGCTTAGCGCCGGGACTAGGAGCTGGGGAGCAGTACTTC	CASSLAPGLGAGEQYF
TRBV28	TRBJ1-2	few	NA	TGTGCCAGCAGTAGCCCTCGTGTCCGAGGTAACTATGGCTACACCTTC	CASSSPRVRGNYGYTF
TRBV6-5	TRBJ1-2	NA	TRBD1	TGTGCCAGCAGTTTTCGGACAGGGAGCTATGGCTACACCTTC	CASSFRTGSYGYTF
TRBV19	TRBJ2-1	NA	TRBD2	TGTGCCAGTAGCCTATGGACCCCCCGACTAGCGGGGGACCTGAGGCTAGGCAATGAGCAGTTCTTC	CASSLWTPRLAGDLRLGNEQFF
TRBV2	TRBJ1-1	NA	NA	TGTGCCAGCAGTGAACGCCACGGGGAGGACACTGAAGCTTTCTTT	CASSERHGEDTEAFF
TRBV10-3	TRBJ2-3	NA	NA	TGTGCCATCAGCGACGAGGGGAGGCGGTCAGATACGCAGTATTTT	CAISDEGRRSDTQYF
TRBV2	TRBJ1-1	NA	TRBD1	TGTGCCAGCAGAGGGACAGCTACGAACACTGAAGCTTTCTTT	CASRGTATNTEAFF
TRBV25-1	TRBJ2-7	few	NA	TGTGCCAGCAGTGAGAGATCCCCCTACGAGCAGTACTTC	CASSERSPYEQYF
TRBV27	TRBJ1-1	NA	TRBD1	TGTGCCAGCAGTCCCGGGACAGGGTGGAAGACTGAAGCTTTCTTT	CASSPGTGWKTEAFF
TRBV19	TRBJ1-6	NA	NA	TGTGCCAGTAAGATAGGGGCGAGCGTTGATTCACCCCTCCACTTT	CASKIGASVDSPLHF
TRBV27	TRBJ2-2	NA	TRBD1	TGTGCCAGCAGTCTCGGGACAGCCAACACCGGGGAGCTGTTTTTT	CASSLGTANTGELFF
TRBV2	TRBJ1-2	NA	TRBD1	TGTGCCAGCAGTAGGGACAGGGGGCTCGATGGCTACACCTTC	CASSRDRGLDGYTF
TRBV6-5	TRBJ1-4	NA	NA	TGTGCCAGCAGTCCGGAGGCAAGTGAAAAACTGTTTTTT	CASSPEASEKLFF
TRBV9	TRBJ1-3	NA	NA	TGTGCCAGCAGCGTAGTGGCGGGTGCTGGAAACACCATATATTTT	CASSVVAGAGNTIYF
TRBV19	TRBJ2-4	few	TRBD1	TGTGCCAGTAGTATGGACAGGGGAAACATTCAGTACTTC	CASSMDRGNIQYF
TRBV11-3	TRBJ2-7	NA	NA	TGTGCCAGCAGCTCCAGGGGTTCCTACGAGCAGTACTTC	CASSSRGSYEQYF
TRBV6-6	TRBJ1-6	NA	NA	TGTGCCAGCAGGGACCTAGGGAGCAGTTCACCCCTCCACTTT	CASRDLGSSSPLHF
TRBV2	TRBJ1-3	NA	NA	TGTGCCAGCGCCCCGCAGTTCTCTGGAAACACCATATATTTT	CASAPQFSGNTIYF
TRBV7-7	TRBJ2-2	NA	NA	TGTGCTAGCAGCTTAGGGTTAGCGAACACCGGGGAGCTGTTTTTT	CASSLGLANTGELFF
TRBV28	TRBJ2-7	NA	TRBD2	TGTGCCAGCAGTTTATCAGTCGGACTAGCGGACTCCTACGAGCAGTACTTC	CASSLSVGLADSYEQYF
TRBV27	TRBJ1-1	NA	NA	TGTGCCAGCAGTTTAAGGTCAGGGCAGAGCACTGAAGCTTTCTTT	CASSLRSGQSTEAFF
TRBV6-5	TRBJ2-2	NA	TRBD2	TGTGCCAGCAGTTACGCCGTGGGGGGGGGCACCGGGGAGCTGTTTTTT	CASSYAVGGGTGELFF